One and the same sample provided the 5 T cell receptor beta chains below, sequenced in a study of T-cell memory formation after mild COVID-19 (dated by TCRdb to about 2021). Libraries were constructed by 5' RACE. For sequencing, an Illumina NovaSeq 6000 was employed. Using fastp trimming at Q25 and MiXCR clonotype assembly, TCRdb reanalyzed the public sequencing data and kept in-frame beta chains. Rows with one shared CDR3 protein collapse into an entry with the most common genes and DNA. This sample comprises hundreds of thousands of distinct CDR3 sequences, over 7% of them detected only once. Roughly 23% of the sample is taken by the ten largest. Sequenced sample: PBMCs or a T cell subset sorted from them (not recorded which). These receptors all stem from a man between 18 and 29 years old who had mild COVID-19 (a few samples of this study predate the infection). The sample titles of this study are shuffled in the database, so cell type and time point are left out; the donor was told from shared clones.

The CDR3: CASSVYYNEQFF. The DNA of the CDR3 is TGCGCCAGCAGTGTATACTACAATGAGCAGTTCTTC. The chain employs TRBV10-2 and TRBJ2-1; D is ambiguous. The CDR3 is 12 amino acids. Germline lookup yields CDR1 WSHSY and CDR2 SAAADI. V was pared by 4 bases and J by 3 bases, with 4 bases between.

The chain recombines TRBV12-3 or TRBV12-4 with TRBJ2-7; 7 bases are shared with TRBD1. The V gene end was trimmed by 2 bases and the J gene end by 2 bases; junction bases not matched to a gene: 3. The CDR3 contains 14 residues. CDR3 loop: CASSLIGQAYEQYF. For the CDR3, the DNA is TGTGCCAGCAGTTTAATAGGACAGGCCTACGAGCAGTACTTC.

V gene TRBV4-3 combines with J gene TRBJ2-2, with D tentatively TRBD1 (5 bases). The V end lost 4 bases, the J end lost 1 base, and 7 bases lay between the germline ends. Germline V gene sequence: CDR1 LGHNA, CDR2 YSLEER. The length of the CDR3 is 14 residues. This CDR3 is CASSRDRNTGELFF. The CDR3 bases are TGCGCCAGCAGCCGAGACAGGAACACCGGGGAGCTGTTTTTT.

This clonotype was detected a few times. The chain recombines TRBV29-1 with TRBJ1-6, with D tentatively TRBD1 (5 bases). This CDR3 region has 15 residues. V lost 7 bases and J lost 9, with 22 bases in between. Germline V gene data show CDR1 as SQVTM and CDR2 as ANQGSEA. CDR3 amino acids: CSASEGFGITSPLHF. As DNA, the CDR3 is TGCAGCGCCTCAGAGGGGTTCGGAATAACTTCACCCCTCCACTTT. The full variable domain, in which reference TRBV29-1 and TRBJ1-6 provide the parts outside the CDR3, is SAVISQKPSRDICQRGTSLTIQCQVDSQVTMMFWYRQQPGQSLTLIATANQGSEATYESGFVIDKFPISRPNLTFSTLTVSNMSPEDSSIYLCSASEGFGITSPLHFGNGTRLTVT.

This clonotype turned up a few times. V is TRBV9 and J is TRBJ2-7; D gene ambiguous. Germline assignment: CDR1 SGDLS and CDR2 YYNGEE. The CDR3 totals 13 residues. V was cut by 3 bases and J by 0 bases, with 7 bases left in between. For the CDR3, the DNA is TGTGCCAGCAGCGCGACGGACTCCTACGAGCAGTACTTC. Translated: CASSATDSYEQYF.